What follows are 25 T cell receptor beta chains derived from one specimen sequenced in a study of CD8 T cells in Susac syndrome. RNA totalling roughly 0.45 to 1 ug underwent reverse transcription with random hexamers. TCRdb itself ran the immunoSEQ multiplex PCR reads through MiXCR, one entry per CDR3 protein. The sample includes over 150,000 distinct CDR3 sequences, about 95% of them seen just once. The sample was CD4+ T cells from PBMCs. The origin of the receptors is a human donor with multiple sclerosis.

The chain recombines TRBV19 with TRBJ2-3; 7 nucleotides align to TRBD1. With V trimmed by 4 bases and J by 4 bases, 11 bases remained unmatched. CDR3 length equals 16 residues. The germline gives CDR1 LNHDA, CDR2 SQIVND (reference sequence). The CDR3 sequence: CASSTSGHQGADTQYF. CDR3 sequence (DNA): TGTGCCAGTAGTACCTCAGGACATCAGGGGGCAGATACGCAGTATTTT.

This chain links TRBV20-1 with TRBJ1-5; no firm D call. V lost 3 bases, J lost 5 bases, and 11 bases lay in between. Per the germline V gene, CDR1 is DFQATT and CDR2 is SNEGSKA (reference sequence). The CDR3 is 13 amino acids. The CDR3 protein is CSARKQLDQPQHF. DNA for the CDR3: TGCAGTGCTAGGAAACAGTTGGATCAGCCCCAGCATTTT.

V usage is TRBV5-4 and J usage is TRBJ1-2; D not resolved. V was clipped by 0 bases and J by 2 bases, with 11 bases between them. The CDR3 loop spans 15 amino acids. Per germline, CDR1 SGHNT and CDR2 YYREEE (reference sequence). Here the CDR3 DNA reads TGTGCCAGCAGCTTGGCCCTGGGAGGGAACTATGGCTACACCTTC. It is translated as CASSLALGGNYGYTF.

The rearrangement links TRBV6-5 to TRBJ2-7; D is ambiguous. The germline V and J ends were trimmed by 0 bases and 7 bases, with 10 bases remaining between them. This CDR3 is 13 amino acids long. Germline V gene lookup returns CDR1 MNHEY and CDR2 SVGAGI. CDR3 amino acids: CASSYSVYEEQYF. In DNA, the CDR3 is TGTGCCAGCAGTTACTCGGTCTACGAAGAGCAGTACTTC.

V and J are TRBV20-1 and TRBJ2-1; tentatively, D is TRBD2 (5 bases). The V gene lost 3 bases and the J gene lost 0 bases, with 15 bases spanning the gap. Germline CDR1 is DFQATT and CDR2 is SNEGSKA (reference sequence). CDR3 length equals 16 residues. CDR3 nucleotides: TGCAGTGCTAGGAAGCGTAGCGAGAGCTCCTACAATGAGCAGTTCTTC. Its protein product is CSARKRSESSYNEQFF.

This clonotype appeared a single time. This rearrangement joins TRBV19 to TRBJ1-1; no definite D call. This CDR3 has 12 residues. Deletions cut 3 bases from V and 3 bases from J, with 5 bases between. Germline V gives CDR1 LNHDA, CDR2 SQIVND (reference sequence). This CDR3 reads CASSISHTEAFF. In DNA form, the CDR3 reads TGTGCCAGTAGTATCTCCCACACTGAAGCTTTCTTT.

This chain connects TRBV15 to TRBJ2-5; 10 bases align to TRBD1. With 6 bases clipped from V and 5 bases from J, the junction kept 9 bases outside the gene matches. The germline V gene has CDR1 LNHNV and CDR2 YYDKDF (reference sequence). The CDR3 consists of 15 residues. The CDR3 protein is CATRKRQGAGETQYF. CDR3 DNA sequence: TGTGCCACCAGAAAGAGACAGGGGGCCGGGGAGACCCAGTACTTC.

The genes are TRBV12-3 or TRBV12-4 and TRBJ2-2; 9 bases agree with TRBD1. CDR3 length: 15 residues. The ends lost 6 bases at V and 7 bases at J; junction bases unmatched: 9. CDR3: CASSPGQGLHGELFF. CDR3 nucleotide sequence: TGTGCCAGCAGCCCTGGACAGGGGTTACACGGGGAGCTGTTTTTT.

The chain carries TRBV29-1 and TRBJ2-3; D gene uncertain. There are 14 residues in the CDR3. The V gene's germline CDR1 is SQVTM and CDR2 ANQGSEA. V shed 4 bases and J shed 5 bases, with 16 bases lying between them. The CDR3 sequence is CSVAQRSRKDTQYF. In DNA, the CDR3 is TGCAGCGTTGCCCAGCGTTCCCGGAAAGATACGCAGTATTTT.

This clonotype occurred once. This chain links TRBV11-1 with TRBJ1-6; no reliable D call. Between the trimmed V and J ends, which lost 5 bases and 9 bases, there was a span of 11 bases. Germline lookup yields CDR1 SGHAT and CDR2 FQDESV (reference sequence). CDR3 length equals 13 residues. The CDR3 sequence: CASSPQSSSPLHF. As DNA, the CDR3 is TGTGCCAGCAGCCCACAGAGCAGTTCACCCCTCCACTTT.

This clonotype was seen a single time. This chain joins TRBV6-5 and TRBJ2-2; TRBD1 is a possible D gene (5 bases). CDR3 length equals 13 residues. Trimming took off 2 bases at V and 6 bases at J, with 7 bases between the two ends. Germline loops: CDR1 MNHEY, CDR2 SVGAGI. The CDR3 region is CASSYQGSGELFF. CDR3 nucleotides: TGTGCCAGCAGTTACCAGGGATCCGGGGAGCTGTTTTTT.

The chain carries TRBV30 and TRBJ2-1, with TRBD1 identical over 7 bases. V trimming: 3 bases; J trimming: 7 bases; junction bases outside the gene matches: 6. CDR3 length: 13 amino acids. Germline V gene sequence: CDR1 GTSNPN, CDR2 SVGIG (reference sequence). CDR3 in amino acids: CAWSLTGWNEQFF. CDR3 DNA sequence: TGTGCCTGGAGCCTGACAGGGTGGAATGAGCAGTTCTTC.

The V gene is TRBV15, the J gene TRBJ1-1, with unresolved D. V dropped 0 bases and J dropped 1 base, with 6 bases sitting between them. The CDR3 is 14 residues long. Germline-derived CDR1 and CDR2 are LNHNV and YYDKDF (reference sequence). The CDR3 bases are TGTGCCACCAGCAGAGATATTTCGAACACTGAAGCTTTCTTT. The encoded protein is CATSRDISNTEAFF.

V gene TRBV5-6 combines with J gene TRBJ2-3; 11 positions agree with TRBD2. Unmatched junction bases numbered 8, after V lost 4 bases and J lost 7 bases. The CDR3 loop spans 15 amino acids. The germline V gene encodes CDR1 SGHDT and CDR2 YYEEEE. The CDR3 here is CASSDSGRASNTQYF. The CDR3 bases are TGTGCCAGCAGCGATAGCGGGAGGGCGTCGAATACGCAGTATTTT.

V usage is TRBV2 and J usage is TRBJ1-1; the match to TRBD1 covers 7 bases. Germline assignment: CDR1 SNHLY and CDR2 FYNNEI. The trim removed 9 bases at V and 8 bases at J, leaving 12 bases unmatched. The CDR3 consists of 13 residues. CDR3 sequence: CASTSEGATEAFF. The CDR3 DNA reads TGTGCCAGTACAAGTGAGGGGGCGACCGAAGCTTTCTTT. The full variable domain, its missing parts supplied by reference TRBV2 and TRBJ1-1, is EPEVTQTPSHQVTQMGQEVILRCVPISNHLYFYWYRQILGQKVEFLVSFYNNEISEKSEIFDDQFSVERPDGSNFTLKIRSTKLEDSAMYFCASTSEGATEAFFGQGTRLTVV.

The chain combines TRBV6-2 or TRBV6-3 with TRBJ2-1; TRBD1 matches 7 bases. Germline CDR1 reads MNHEY; CDR2 reads SVGEGT. The CDR3 has 13 amino acids. J was trimmed by 9 bases and V by 6 bases; bases with no gene match: 8. CDR3 in amino acids: CASRRTGLGEQFF. DNA for the CDR3: TGTGCCAGCAGACGGACAGGTCTGGGTGAGCAGTTCTTC.

The chain links TRBV5-1 to TRBJ2-6; possibly TRBD2 for D (6 bases). CDR1 and CDR2 (germline): SGHRS, YFSETQ. V was cut by 5 bases and J by 4 bases, with 16 bases left in between. CDR3 length: 16 residues. CDR3 bases: TGCGCCAGCAGTTTGACCGGGGCGGGAGGGGCCAACGTCCTGACTTTC. This encodes CASSLTGAGGANVLTF.

This clonotype appeared a single time. The rearrangement uses TRBV29-1 and TRBJ1-1; D is perhaps TRBD1 (6 bases). Germline V lookup: CDR1 SQVTM, CDR2 ANQGSEA. This CDR3 has 14 amino acids. V lost 1 base, J lost 6 bases, and 15 bases lay in between. CDR3 in amino acids: CSVEALYRVPEAFF. CDR3 DNA: TGCAGCGTTGAAGCCCTTTACAGGGTACCTGAAGCTTTCTTT.

The V call is TRBV30, the J call TRBJ1-1, with TRBD1 identical over 7 bases. CDR1 GTSNPN and CDR2 SVGIG come from the germline V gene (reference sequence). The V gene end was trimmed by 4 bases and the J gene end by 6 bases; junction bases not matched to a gene: 8. CDR3 size: 13 residues. CDR3 nucleotides: TGTGCCTGGAAAAGACAGGGTCCCGCTGAAGCTTTCTTT. Translated, it gives CAWKRQGPAEAFF.

The rearrangement links TRBV4-1 to TRBJ2-7; D might be TRBD2 (6 bases). The length of the CDR3 is 14 residues. Between the trimmed V and J ends, which lost 4 bases and 3 bases, there was a span of 13 bases. The germline V gene has CDR1 MGHRA and CDR2 YSYEKL. For the CDR3, the DNA is TGCGCCAGCAGCCCTGGGACTTTAGACTACGAGCAGTACTTC. It translates to CASSPGTLDYEQYF.

The rearrangement uses TRBV27 and TRBJ1-6; perhaps TRBD1 as D (5 bases). The germline V gene has CDR1 MNHEY and CDR2 SMNVEV (reference sequence). Trimming shortened V by 8 bases and J by 7 bases, and 9 bases separated the two germline ends. This CDR3 is built from 12 residues. This CDR3 reads CASGRGNSPLHF. The CDR3 DNA follows: TGTGCCAGCGGACGGGGGAATTCACCCCTCCACTTT.

The J gene is TRBJ2-1, the V gene TRBV9; D uncertain. V dropped 0 bases and J dropped 14 bases, with 21 bases sitting between them. The germline V gene encodes CDR1 SGDLS and CDR2 YYNGEE. The length of the CDR3 is 15 residues. CDR3 nucleotide sequence: TGTGCCAGCAGCGTAGGGTTAACAGCTACCGTCAGGAAGTTCTTC. This translates into CASSVGLTATVRKFF.

The V call is TRBV5-4, the J call TRBJ1-1; D not certain. Trimming left V 0 bases short and J 11 bases short, with 11 bases between. The germline gives CDR1 SGHNT, CDR2 YYREEE (reference sequence). This CDR3 is 12 amino acids long. The CDR3 is CASSLEVGRAFF. In nucleotides, the CDR3 is TGTGCCAGCAGCTTGGAGGTCGGTCGGGCTTTCTTT.

V usage is TRBV30 and J usage is TRBJ2-7; D possibly corresponds to TRBD1 (5 bases). The CDR3 has 12 amino acids. Germline-derived CDR1 and CDR2 are GTSNPN and SVGIG (reference sequence). V was trimmed by 3 bases and J by 2 bases, leaving 8 bases between them. The CDR3 DNA reads TGTGCCTGGAGAGGGGCTGCCTACGAGCAGTACTTC. It yields the protein CAWRGAAYEQYF.

The chain is built from TRBV19 and TRBJ2-1, with a weak D call TRBD1 (5 bases). Trimming pared 5 bases from V and 6 bases from J, leaving 14 bases between. The CDR3 is 14 amino acids. The germline CDR1 and CDR2 sequences are LNHDA and SQIVND (reference sequence). In DNA, the CDR3 is TGTGCCAGTAGTGGTACAGGTATTATCAATGAGCAGTTCTTC. Protein sequence: CASSGTGIINEQFF. The full variable domain, its missing parts supplied by reference TRBV19 and TRBJ2-1, is DGGITQSPKYLFRKEGQNVTLSCEQNLNHDAMYWYRQDPGQGLRLIYYSQIVNDFQKGDIAEGYSVSREKKESFPLTVTSAQKNPTAFYLCASSGTGIINEQFFGPGTRLTVL.